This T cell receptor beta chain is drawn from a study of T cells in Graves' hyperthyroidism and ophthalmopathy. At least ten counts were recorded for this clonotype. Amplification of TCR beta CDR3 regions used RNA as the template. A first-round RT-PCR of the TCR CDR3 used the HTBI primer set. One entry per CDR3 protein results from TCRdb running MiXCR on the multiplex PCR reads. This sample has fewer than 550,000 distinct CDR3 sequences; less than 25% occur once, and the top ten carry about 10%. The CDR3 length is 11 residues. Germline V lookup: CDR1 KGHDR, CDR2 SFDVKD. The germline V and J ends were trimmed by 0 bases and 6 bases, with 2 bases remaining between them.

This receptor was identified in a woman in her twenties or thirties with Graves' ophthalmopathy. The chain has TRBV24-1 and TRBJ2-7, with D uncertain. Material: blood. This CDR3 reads CATSDLSEQYF. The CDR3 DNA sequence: TGTGCCACCAGTGATTTGTCCGAGCAGTACTTC.